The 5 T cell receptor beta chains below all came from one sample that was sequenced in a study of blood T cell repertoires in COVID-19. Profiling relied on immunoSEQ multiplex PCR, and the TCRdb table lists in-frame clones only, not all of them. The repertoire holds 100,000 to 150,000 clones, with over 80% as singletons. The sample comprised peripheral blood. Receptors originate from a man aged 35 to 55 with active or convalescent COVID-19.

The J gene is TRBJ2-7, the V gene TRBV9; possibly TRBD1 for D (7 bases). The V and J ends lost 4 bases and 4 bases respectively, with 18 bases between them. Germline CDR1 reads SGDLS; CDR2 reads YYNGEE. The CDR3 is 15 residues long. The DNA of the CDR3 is TGTGCCAGCAGCCCAGACAGGGCCCGGGGGTACGAGCAGTACTTC. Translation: CASSPDRARGYEQYF. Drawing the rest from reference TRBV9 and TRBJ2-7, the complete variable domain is DSGVTQTPKHLITATGQRVTLRCSPRSGDLSVYWYQQSLDQGLQFLIQYYNGEERAKGNILERFSAQQFPDLHSELNLSSLELGDSALYFCASSPDRARGYEQYFGPGTRLTVT.

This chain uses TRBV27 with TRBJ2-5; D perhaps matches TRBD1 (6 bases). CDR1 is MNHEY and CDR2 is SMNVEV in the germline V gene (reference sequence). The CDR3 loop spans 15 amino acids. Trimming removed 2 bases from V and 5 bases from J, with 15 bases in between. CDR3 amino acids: CASSLSYRARETQYF. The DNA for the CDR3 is TGTGCCAGCAGTTTAAGCTACAGGGCTCGTGAGACCCAGTACTTC.

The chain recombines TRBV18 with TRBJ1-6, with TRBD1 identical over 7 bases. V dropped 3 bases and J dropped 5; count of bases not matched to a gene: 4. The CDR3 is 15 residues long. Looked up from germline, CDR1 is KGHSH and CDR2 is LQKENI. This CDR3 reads CASSPRDSDNSPLHF. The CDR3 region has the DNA TGTGCCAGCTCACCTCGGGACAGCGATAATTCACCCCTCCACTTT.

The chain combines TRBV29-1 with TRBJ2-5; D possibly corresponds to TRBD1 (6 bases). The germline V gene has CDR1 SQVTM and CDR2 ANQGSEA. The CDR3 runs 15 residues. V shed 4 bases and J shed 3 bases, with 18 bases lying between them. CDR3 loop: CSVGQGTSYEETQYF. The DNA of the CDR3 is TGCAGCGTTGGCCAGGGGACCTCCTACGAAGAGACCCAGTACTTC.

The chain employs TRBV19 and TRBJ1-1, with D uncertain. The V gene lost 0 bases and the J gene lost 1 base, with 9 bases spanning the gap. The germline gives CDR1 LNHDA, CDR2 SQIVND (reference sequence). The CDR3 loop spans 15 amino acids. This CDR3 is CASSIEGRRNTEAFF. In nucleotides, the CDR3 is TGTGCCAGTAGTATAGAGGGGAGGAGGAACACTGAAGCTTTCTTT. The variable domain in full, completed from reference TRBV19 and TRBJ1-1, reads DGGITQSPKYLFRKEGQNVTLSCEQNLNHDAMYWYRQDPGQGLRLIYYSQIVNDFQKGDIAEGYSVSREKKESFPLTVTSAQKNPTAFYLCASSIEGRRNTEAFFGQGTRLTVV.